The text below deals with one T cell receptor beta chain. Its target is not known. Sample treatment: around 19 received Ad26.COV2.S at low or high dose, single or two shots; five or six received placebo; per-sample allocation not given. Each sample was drawn 63 days after the first injection (of vaccine or placebo). Spike of the Wuhan-strain SARS-CoV-2 was expressed by an Ad26 vector, which formed the vaccine. The sample belongs to a study of Ad26.COV2.S vaccination and SARS-CoV-2 variants. V lost 6 bases and J lost 3, with 8 bases in between. Germline CDR1 reads ENHRY; CDR2 reads SYGVKD. The CDR3 is 12 residues long. Profiling relied on immunoSEQ multiplex PCR, and the TCRdb table lists in-frame clones only, not all of them. The sample includes fewer than 300,000 clones, around 87% of them seen just once. Notes on the study in general: From the TCR breadth and depth analyses, total T cell responses may have been underestimated. Spike-specific responses of CD8+ and CD4+ T cells were reported to display substantial breadth after vaccination.

The clonotype was recovered from a person aged 18-60 years who received the Ad26.COV2.S COVID-19 vaccine or a placebo. The sequencing used peripheral blood, collected in a trial of Ad26.COV2.S vaccine versus placebo. The chain uses TRBV10-3 and TRBJ1-1; possible D gene TRBD1, 5 bases. CDR3 sequence reads: CAISPGYTEAFF. The CDR3 bases are TGTGCCATCAGCCCAGGGTACACTGAAGCTTTCTTT.